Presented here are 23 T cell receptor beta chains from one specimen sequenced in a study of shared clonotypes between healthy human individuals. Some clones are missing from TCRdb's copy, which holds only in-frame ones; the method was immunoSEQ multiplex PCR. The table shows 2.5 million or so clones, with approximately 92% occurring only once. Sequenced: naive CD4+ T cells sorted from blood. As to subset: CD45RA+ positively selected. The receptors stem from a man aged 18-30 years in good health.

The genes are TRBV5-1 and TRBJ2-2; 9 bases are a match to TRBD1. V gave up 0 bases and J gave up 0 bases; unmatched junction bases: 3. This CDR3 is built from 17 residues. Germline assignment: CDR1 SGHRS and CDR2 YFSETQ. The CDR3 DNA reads TGCGCCAGCAGCTTGGAGGGACAGGGTACGAACACCGGGGAGCTGTTTTTT. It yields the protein CASSLEGQGTNTGELFF. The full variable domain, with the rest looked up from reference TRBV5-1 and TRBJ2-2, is KAGVTQTPRYLIKTRGQQVTLSCSPISGHRSVSWYQQTPGQGLQFLFEYFSETQRNKGNFPGRFSGRQFSNSRSEMNVSTLELGDSALYLCASSLEGQGTNTGELFFGEGSRLTVL.

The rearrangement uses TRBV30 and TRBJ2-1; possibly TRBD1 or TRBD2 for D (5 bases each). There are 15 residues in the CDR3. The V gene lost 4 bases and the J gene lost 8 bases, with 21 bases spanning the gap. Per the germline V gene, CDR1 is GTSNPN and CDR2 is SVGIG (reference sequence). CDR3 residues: CAWNPGTGVGDEQFF. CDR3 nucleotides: TGTGCCTGGAACCCTGGGACCGGCGTAGGAGATGAGCAGTTCTTC.

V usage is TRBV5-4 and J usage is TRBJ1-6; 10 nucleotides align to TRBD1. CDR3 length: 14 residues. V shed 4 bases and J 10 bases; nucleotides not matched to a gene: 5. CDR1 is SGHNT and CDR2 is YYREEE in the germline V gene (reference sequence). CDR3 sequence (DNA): TGTGCCAGCAGCACACGGGACAGGGGCTCACCCCTCCACTTT. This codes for CASSTRDRGSPLHF. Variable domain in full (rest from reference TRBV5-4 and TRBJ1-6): ETGVTQSPTHLIKTRGQQVTLRCSSQSGHNTVSWYQQALGQGPQFIFQYYREEENGRGNFPPRFSGLQFPNYSSELNVNALELDDSALYLCASSTRDRGSPLHFGNGTRLTVT.

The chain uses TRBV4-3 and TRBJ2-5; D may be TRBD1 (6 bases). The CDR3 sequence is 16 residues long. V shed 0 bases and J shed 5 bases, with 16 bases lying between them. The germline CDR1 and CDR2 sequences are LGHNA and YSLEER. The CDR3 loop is CASSQEGVARGETQYF. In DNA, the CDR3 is TGCGCCAGCAGCCAAGAAGGGGTGGCCAGGGGCGAGACCCAGTACTTC.

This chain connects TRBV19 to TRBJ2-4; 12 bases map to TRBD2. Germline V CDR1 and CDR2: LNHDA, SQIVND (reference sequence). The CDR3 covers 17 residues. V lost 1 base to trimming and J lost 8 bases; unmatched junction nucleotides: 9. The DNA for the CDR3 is TGTGCCAGTAGTATAGCCGGGACTAGCGGGCGTGTTTACATTCAGTACTTC. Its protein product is CASSIAGTSGRVYIQYF. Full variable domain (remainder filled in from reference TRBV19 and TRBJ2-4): DGGITQSPKYLFRKEGQNVTLSCEQNLNHDAMYWYRQDPGQGLRLIYYSQIVNDFQKGDIAEGYSVSREKKESFPLTVTSAQKNPTAFYLCASSIAGTSGRVYIQYFGAGTRLSVL.

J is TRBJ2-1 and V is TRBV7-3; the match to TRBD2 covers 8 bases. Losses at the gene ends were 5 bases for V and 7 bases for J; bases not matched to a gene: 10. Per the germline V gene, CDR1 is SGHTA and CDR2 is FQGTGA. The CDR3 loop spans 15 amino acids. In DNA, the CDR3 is TGTGCCAGCAGCCCGATCTCGGGGGGGCGGAATGAGCAGTTCTTC. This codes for CASSPISGGRNEQFF.

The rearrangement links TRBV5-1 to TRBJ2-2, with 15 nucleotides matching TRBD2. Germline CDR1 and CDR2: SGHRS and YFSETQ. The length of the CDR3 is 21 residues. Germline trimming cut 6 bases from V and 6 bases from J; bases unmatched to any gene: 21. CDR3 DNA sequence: TGCGCCAGCACCATTAGACCGGGACTAGCGGGAGGAATATCCAAGGCCGGGGAGCTGTTTTTT. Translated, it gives CASTIRPGLAGGISKAGELFF. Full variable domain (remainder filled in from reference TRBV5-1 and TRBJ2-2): KAGVTQTPRYLIKTRGQQVTLSCSPISGHRSVSWYQQTPGQGLQFLFEYFSETQRNKGNFPGRFSGRQFSNSRSEMNVSTLELGDSALYLCASTIRPGLAGGISKAGELFFGEGSRLTVL.

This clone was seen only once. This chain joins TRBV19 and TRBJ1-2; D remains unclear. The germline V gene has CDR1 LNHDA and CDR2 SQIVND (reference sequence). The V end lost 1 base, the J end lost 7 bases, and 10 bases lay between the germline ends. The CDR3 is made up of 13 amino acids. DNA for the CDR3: TGTGCCAGTAGTATAGTAGGGCAATTTGGCTACACCTTC. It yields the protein CASSIVGQFGYTF.

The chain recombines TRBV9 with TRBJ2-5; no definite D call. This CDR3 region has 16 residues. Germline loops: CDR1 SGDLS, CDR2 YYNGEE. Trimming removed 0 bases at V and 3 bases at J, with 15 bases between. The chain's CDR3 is CASSVVPGRPEETQYF. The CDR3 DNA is TGTGCCAGCAGCGTAGTGCCCGGGCGGCCAGAAGAGACCCAGTACTTC.

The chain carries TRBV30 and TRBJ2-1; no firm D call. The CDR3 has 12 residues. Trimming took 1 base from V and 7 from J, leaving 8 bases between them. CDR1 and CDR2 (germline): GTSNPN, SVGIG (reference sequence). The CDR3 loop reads CAWSDVGNEQFF. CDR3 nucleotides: TGTGCCTGGAGTGATGTGGGGAATGAGCAGTTCTTC.

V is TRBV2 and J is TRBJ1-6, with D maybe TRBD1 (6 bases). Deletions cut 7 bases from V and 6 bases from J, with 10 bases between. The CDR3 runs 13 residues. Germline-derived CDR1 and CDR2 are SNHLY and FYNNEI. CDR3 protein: CASIDRSNSPLHF. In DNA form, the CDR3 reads TGTGCCAGCATCGACAGGTCTAATTCACCCCTCCACTTT.

CDR3 protein: CASSLEDRGNSPLHF. The DNA of the CDR3 is TGTGCCAGCAGCTTAGAAGACAGGGGGAATTCACCCCTCCACTTT. The genes are TRBV7-8 and TRBJ1-6, with TRBD1 identical over 9 bases. CDR1 is SGHVS and CDR2 is FQNEAQ in the germline V gene. V shed 1 base, J shed 7 bases, and the junction held 2 bases outside the gene matches. CDR3 length: 15 residues.

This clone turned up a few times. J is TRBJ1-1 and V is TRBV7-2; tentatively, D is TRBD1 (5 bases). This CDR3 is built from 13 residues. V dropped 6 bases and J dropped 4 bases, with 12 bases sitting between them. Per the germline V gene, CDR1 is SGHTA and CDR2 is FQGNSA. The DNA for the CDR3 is TGTGCCAGCAGTCTCTTTAGGGGCACTGAAGCTTTCTTT. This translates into CASSLFRGTEAFF.

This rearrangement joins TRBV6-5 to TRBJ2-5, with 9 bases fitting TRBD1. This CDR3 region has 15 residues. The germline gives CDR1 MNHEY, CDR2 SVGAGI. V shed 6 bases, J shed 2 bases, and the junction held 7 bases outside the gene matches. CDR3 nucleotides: TGTGCCAGCAGCCAGTCTGACAGGGGGCAAGAGACCCAGTACTTC. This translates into CASSQSDRGQETQYF.

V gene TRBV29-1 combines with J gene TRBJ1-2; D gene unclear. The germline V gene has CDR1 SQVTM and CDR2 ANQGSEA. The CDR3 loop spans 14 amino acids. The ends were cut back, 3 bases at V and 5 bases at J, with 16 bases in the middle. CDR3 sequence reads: CSVEGTTGLYGYTF. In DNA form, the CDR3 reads TGCAGCGTTGAGGGCACAACGGGCCTATATGGCTACACCTTC.

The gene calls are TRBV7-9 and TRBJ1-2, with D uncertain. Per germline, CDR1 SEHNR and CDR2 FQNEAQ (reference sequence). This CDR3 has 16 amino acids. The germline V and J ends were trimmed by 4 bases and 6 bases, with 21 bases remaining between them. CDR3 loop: CASSWGEWVVSDGYTF. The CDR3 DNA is TGTGCCAGCAGCTGGGGAGAATGGGTAGTATCGGATGGCTACACCTTC.

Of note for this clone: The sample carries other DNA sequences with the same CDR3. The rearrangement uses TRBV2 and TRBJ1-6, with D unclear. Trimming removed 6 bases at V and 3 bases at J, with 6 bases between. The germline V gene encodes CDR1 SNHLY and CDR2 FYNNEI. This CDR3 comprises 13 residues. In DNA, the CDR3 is TGTGCCAGCAGGAGGGACTATAATTCACCCCTCCACTTT. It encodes CASRRDYNSPLHF.

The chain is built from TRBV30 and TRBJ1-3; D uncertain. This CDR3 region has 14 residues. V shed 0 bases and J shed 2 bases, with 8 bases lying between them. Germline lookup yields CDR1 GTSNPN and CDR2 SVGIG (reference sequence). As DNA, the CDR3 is TGTGCCTGGAGTGTAGTATGGGCTGGAAACACCATATATTTT. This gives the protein CAWSVVWAGNTIYF.

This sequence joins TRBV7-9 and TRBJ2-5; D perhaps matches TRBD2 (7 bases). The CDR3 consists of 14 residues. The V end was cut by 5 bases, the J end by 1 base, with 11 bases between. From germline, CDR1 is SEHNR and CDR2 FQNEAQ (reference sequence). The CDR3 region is CASSPGGLQETQYF. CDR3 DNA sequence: TGTGCCAGCAGCCCCGGGGGGCTCCAAGAGACCCAGTACTTC.

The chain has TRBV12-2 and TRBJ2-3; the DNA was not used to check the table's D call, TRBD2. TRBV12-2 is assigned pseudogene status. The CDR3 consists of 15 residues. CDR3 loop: CASRPPGRGTDTQYF. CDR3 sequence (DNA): TGTGCAAGTCGCCCACCCGGGAGGGGCACAGATACGCAGTATTTT.

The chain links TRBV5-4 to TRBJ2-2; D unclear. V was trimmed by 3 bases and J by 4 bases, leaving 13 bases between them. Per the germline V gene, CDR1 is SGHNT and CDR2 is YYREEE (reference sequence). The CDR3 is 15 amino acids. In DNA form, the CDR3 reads TGTGCCAGCAGCTCCGGGCCAATTTTCACCGGGGAGCTGTTTTTT. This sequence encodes CASSSGPIFTGELFF.

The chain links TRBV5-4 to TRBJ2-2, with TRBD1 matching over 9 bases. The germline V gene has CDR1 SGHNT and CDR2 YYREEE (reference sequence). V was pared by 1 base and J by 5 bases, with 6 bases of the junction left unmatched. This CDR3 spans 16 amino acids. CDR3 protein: CASSLSGTGPTGELFF. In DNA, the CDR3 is TGTGCCAGCAGCTTGTCCGGGACAGGGCCTACCGGGGAGCTGTTTTTT.

The CDR3 sequence: CASSEMGGISEKLFF. CDR3 sequence (DNA): TGTGCCAGCAGTGAAATGGGAGGGATTTCCGAAAAACTGTTTTTT. V is TRBV6-1 and J is TRBJ1-4; D ambiguous. Germline CDR1 MNHNS, CDR2 SASEGT. Trimming stripped 2 bases from V and 8 bases from J, with 15 bases between. The CDR3 is 15 residues long.